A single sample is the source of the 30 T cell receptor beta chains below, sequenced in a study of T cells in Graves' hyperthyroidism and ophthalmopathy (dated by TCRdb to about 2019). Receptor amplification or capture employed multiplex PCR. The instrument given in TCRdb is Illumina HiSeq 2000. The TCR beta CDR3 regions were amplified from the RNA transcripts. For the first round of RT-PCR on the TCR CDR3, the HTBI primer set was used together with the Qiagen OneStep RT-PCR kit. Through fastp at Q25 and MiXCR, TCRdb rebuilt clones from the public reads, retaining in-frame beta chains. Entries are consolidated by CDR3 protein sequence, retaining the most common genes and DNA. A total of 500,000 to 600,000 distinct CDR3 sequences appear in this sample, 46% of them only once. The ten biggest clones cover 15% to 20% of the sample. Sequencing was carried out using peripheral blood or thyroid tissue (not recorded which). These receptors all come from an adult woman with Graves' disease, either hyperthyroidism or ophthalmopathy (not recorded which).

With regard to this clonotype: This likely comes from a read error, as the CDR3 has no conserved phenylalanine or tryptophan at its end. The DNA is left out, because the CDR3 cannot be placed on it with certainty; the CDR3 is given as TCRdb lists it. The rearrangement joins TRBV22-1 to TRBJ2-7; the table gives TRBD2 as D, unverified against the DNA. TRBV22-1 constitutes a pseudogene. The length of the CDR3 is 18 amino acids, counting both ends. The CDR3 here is CPGAPFSPGLPGSPLGPA.

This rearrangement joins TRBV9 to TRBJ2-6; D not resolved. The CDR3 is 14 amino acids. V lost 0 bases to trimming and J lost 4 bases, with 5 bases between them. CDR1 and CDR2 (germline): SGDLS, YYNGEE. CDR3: CASSVGAGANVLTF. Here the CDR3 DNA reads TGTGCCAGCAGCGTAGGGGCAGGGGCCAACGTCCTGACTTTC. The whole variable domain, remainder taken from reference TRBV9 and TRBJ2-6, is DSGVTQTPKHLITATGQRVTLRCSPRSGDLSVYWYQQSLDQGLQFLIQYYNGEERAKGNILERFSAQQFPDLHSELNLSSLELGDSALYFCASSVGAGANVLTFGAGSRLTVL.

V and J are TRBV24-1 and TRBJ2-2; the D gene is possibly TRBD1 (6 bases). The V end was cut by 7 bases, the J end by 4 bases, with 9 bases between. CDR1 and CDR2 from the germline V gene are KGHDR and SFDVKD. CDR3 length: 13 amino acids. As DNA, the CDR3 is TGTGCCACCAGGGACAGCCCCACCGGGGAGCTGTTTTTT. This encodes CATRDSPTGELFF.

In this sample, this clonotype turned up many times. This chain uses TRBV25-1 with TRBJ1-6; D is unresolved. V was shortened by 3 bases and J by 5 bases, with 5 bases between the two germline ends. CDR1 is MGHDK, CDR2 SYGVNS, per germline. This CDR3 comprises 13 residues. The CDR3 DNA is TGTGCCAGCAGTGACAGAAATAATTCACCCCTCCACTTT. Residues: CASSDRNNSPLHF.

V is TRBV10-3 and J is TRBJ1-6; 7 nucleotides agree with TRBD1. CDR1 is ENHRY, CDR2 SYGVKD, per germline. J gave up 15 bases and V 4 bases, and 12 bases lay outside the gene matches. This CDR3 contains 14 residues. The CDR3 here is CAISGEGTAVNLHF. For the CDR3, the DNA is TGTGCCATCAGTGGCGAGGGGACAGCGGTAAACCTCCACTTT.

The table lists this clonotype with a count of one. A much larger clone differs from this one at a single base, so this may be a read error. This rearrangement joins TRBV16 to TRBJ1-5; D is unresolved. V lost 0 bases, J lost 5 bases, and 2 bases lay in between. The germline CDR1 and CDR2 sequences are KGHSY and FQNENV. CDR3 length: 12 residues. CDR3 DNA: TGTGCCAGCAGCCAATCGTATCAGCCCCAGCATTTT. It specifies CASSQSYQPQHF.

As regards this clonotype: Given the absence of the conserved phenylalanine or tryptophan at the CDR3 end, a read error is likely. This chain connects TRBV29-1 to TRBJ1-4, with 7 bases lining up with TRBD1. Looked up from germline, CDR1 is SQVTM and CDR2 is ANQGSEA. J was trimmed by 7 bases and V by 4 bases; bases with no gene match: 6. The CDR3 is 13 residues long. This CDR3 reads CSVARAGGEKLFS. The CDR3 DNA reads TGCAGCGTTGCCCGGGCAGGGGGTGAAAAACTGTTTTCT.

The CDR3: CASSLVPDSPLHF. Written as DNA, the CDR3 is TGTGCCAGCAGCTTAGTACCCGATTCACCCCTCCACTTT. The chain combines TRBV7-9 with TRBJ1-6; no clear D gene. Trimming shortened V by 1 base and J by 8 bases, and 6 bases separated the two germline ends. From germline, CDR1 is SEHNR and CDR2 FQNEAQ (reference sequence). The CDR3 totals 13 residues.

In DNA form, the CDR3 reads TGCAGCGTTGATAAGTACCAAGAGACCCAGTACTTC. Translation: CSVDKYQETQYF. This chain joins TRBV29-1 and TRBJ2-5; unclear D gene. Germline V gene lookup returns CDR1 SQVTM and CDR2 ANQGSEA. Trimming pared 3 bases from V and 0 bases from J, leaving 5 bases between. The CDR3 totals 12 residues.

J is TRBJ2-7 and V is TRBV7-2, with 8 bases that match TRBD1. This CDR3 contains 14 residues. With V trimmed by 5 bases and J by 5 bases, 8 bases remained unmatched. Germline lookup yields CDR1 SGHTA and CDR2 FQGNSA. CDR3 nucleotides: TGTGCCAGCAGCCTTCGACAGGGGTCACACGAGCAGTACTTC. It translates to CASSLRQGSHEQYF.

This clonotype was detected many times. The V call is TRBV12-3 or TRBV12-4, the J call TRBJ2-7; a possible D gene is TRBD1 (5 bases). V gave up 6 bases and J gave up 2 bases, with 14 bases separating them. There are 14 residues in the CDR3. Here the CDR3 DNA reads TGTGCCAGCAGGTGGGGCCAAACACCCTACGAGCAGTACTTC. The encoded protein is CASRWGQTPYEQYF.

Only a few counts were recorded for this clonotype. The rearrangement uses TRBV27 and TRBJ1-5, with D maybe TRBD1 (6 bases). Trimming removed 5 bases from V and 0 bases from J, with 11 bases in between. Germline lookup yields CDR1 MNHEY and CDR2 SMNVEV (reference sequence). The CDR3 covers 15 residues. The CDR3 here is CASSPRQDSNQPQHF. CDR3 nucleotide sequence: TGTGCCAGCAGTCCCCGACAGGATAGCAATCAGCCCCAGCATTTT.

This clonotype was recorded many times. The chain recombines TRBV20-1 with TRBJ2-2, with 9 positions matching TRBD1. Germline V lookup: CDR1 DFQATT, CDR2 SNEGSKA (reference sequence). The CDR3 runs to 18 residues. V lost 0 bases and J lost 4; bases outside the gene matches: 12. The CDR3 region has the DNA TGCAGTGCTAGAGATATCGGACAGGGGATTGGGGGCACCGGGGAGCTGTTTTTT. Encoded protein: CSARDIGQGIGGTGELFF.

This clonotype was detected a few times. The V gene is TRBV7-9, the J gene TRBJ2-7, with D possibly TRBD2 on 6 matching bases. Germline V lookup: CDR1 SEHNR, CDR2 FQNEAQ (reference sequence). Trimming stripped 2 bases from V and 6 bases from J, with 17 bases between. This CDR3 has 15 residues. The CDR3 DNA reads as TGTGCCAGCAGCTTATACGGGAGTAAAGGTGGCGAGCAGTACTTC. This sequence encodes CASSLYGSKGGEQYF.

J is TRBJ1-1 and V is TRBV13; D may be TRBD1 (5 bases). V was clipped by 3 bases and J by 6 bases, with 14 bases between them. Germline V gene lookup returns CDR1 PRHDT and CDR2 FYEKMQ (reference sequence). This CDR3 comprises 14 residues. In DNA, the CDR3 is TGTGCCAGCAGCTTGAACTCAGGGTTTGCTGAAGCTTTCTTT. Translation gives CASSLNSGFAEAFF.

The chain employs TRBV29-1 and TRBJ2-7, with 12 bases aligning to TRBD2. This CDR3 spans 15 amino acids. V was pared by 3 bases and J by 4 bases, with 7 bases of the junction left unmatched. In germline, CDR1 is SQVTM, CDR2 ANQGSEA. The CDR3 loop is CSVDSTSGRGYEQYF. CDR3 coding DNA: TGCAGCGTTGACTCGACTAGCGGGAGAGGGTACGAGCAGTACTTC.

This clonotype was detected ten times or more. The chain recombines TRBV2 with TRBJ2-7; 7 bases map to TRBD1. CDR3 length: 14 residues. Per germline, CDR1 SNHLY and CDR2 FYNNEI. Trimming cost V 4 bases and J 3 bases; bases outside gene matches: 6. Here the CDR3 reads CASSATGLGYEQYF. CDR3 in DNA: TGTGCCAGCAGTGCGACAGGGTTGGGCTACGAGCAGTACTTC.

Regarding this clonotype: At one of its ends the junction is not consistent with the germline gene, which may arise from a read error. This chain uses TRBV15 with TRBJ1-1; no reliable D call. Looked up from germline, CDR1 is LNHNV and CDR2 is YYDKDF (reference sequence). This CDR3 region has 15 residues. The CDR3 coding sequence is TGTGCCGCCAGCAGTATTCAGGCCGTTGGCACTGAAGCTTTCTTT. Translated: CAASSIQAVGTEAFF.

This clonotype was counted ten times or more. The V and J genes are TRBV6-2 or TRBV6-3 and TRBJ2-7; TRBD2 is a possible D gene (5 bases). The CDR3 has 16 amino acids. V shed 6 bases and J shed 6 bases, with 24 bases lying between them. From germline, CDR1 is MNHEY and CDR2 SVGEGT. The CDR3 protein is CASRRGRGNEVREQYF. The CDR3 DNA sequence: TGTGCCAGCAGGCGCGGACGGGGTAATGAGGTCCGCGAGCAGTACTTC.

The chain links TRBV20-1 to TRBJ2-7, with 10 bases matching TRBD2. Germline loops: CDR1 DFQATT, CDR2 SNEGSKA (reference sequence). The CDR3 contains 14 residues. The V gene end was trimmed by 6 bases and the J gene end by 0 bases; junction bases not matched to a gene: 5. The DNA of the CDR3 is TGCAGTGCGGTCCGGACTAGCGGCTCCTACGAGCAGTACTTC. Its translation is CSAVRTSGSYEQYF.

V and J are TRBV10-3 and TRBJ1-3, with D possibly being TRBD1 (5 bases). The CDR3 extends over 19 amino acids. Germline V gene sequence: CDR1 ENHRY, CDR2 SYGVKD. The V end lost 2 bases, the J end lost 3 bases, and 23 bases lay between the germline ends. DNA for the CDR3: TGTGCCATCAGTGAGAAGGGACCCCCTCTATGTGGTGGTGGAAACACCATATATTTT. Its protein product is CAISEKGPPLCGGGNTIYF.

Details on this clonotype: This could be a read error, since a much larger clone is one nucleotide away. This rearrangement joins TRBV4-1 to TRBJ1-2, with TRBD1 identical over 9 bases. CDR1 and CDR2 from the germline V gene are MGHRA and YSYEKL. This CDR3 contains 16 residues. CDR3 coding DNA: TGCGCCAGCAGCCACCCGGCGACAGGGGGAAAGTATGGCTGCACCTTC. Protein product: CASSHPATGGKYGCTF.

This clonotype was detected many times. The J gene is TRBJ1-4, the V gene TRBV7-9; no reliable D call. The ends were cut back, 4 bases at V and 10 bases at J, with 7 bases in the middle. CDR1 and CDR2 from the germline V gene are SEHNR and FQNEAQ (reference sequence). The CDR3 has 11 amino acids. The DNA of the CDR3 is TGTGCCAGCAGCTCTGGAGGAAAACTGTTTTTT. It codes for CASSSGGKLFF.

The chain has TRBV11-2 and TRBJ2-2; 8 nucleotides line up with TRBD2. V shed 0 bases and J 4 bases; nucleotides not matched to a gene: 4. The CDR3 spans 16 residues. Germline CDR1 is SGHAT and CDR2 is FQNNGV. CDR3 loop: CASSLEPAGVTGELFF. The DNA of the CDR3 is TGTGCCAGCAGCTTAGAACCAGCGGGAGTCACCGGGGAGCTGTTTTTT.

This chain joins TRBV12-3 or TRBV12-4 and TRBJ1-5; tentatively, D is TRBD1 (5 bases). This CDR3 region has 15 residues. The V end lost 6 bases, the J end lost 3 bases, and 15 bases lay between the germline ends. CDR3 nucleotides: TGTGCCAGCAGCTTGCGGGACGGTACCAATCAGCCCCAGCATTTT. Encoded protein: CASSLRDGTNQPQHF.

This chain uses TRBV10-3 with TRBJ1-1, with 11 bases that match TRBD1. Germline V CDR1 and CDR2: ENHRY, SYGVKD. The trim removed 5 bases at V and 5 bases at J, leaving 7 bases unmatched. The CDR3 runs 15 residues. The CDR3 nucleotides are TGTGCCATCAGTACACAGGGACAGGGGGATACTGAAGCTTTCTTT. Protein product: CAISTQGQGDTEAFF.

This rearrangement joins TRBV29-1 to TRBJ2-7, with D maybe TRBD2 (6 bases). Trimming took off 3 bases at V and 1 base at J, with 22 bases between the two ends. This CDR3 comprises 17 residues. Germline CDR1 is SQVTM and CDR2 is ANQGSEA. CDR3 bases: TGCAGCGTTGAGGGAGGCGGACAACGACCCGGATCCTACGAGCAGTACTTC. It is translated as CSVEGGGQRPGSYEQYF.

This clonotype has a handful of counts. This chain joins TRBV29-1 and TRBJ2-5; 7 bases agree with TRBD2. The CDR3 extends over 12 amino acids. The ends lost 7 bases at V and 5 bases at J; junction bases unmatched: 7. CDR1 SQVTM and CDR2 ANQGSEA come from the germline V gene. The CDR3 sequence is CSGGLESETQYF. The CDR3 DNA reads TGCAGCGGAGGACTAGAGAGCGAGACCCAGTACTTC.

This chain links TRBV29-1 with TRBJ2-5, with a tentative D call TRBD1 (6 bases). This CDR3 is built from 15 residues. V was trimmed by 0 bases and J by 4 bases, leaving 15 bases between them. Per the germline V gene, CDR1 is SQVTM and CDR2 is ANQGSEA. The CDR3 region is CSVEEGQGWGETQYF. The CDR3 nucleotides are TGCAGCGTTGAAGAGGGGCAGGGGTGGGGAGAGACCCAGTACTTC.

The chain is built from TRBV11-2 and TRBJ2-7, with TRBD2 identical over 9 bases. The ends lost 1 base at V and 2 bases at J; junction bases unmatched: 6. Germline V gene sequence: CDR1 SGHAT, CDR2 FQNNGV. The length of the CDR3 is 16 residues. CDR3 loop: CASSLVSLAGTYEQYF. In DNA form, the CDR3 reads TGTGCCAGCAGCTTAGTAAGTCTAGCGGGGACCTACGAGCAGTACTTC.